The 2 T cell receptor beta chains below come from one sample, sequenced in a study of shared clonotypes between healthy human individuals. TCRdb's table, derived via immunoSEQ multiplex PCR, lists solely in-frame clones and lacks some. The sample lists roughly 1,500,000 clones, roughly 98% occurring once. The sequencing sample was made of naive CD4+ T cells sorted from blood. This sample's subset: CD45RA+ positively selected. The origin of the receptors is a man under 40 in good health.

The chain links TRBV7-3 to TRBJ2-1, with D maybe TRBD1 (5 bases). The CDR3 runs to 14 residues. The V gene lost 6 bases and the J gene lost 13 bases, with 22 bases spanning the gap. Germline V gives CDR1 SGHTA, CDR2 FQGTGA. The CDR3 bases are TGTGCCAGCAGTTCCAATGGGGCTAGTCGTAGACAGTTCTTC. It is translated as CASSSNGASRRQFF.

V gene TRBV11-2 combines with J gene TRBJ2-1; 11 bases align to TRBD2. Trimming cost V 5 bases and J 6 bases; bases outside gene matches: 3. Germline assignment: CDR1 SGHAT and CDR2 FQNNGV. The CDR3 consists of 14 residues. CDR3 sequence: CASSIAGGPNEQFF. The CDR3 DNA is TGTGCCAGCAGCATAGCGGGAGGGCCCAATGAGCAGTTCTTC. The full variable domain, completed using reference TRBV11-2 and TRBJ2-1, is EAGVAQSPRYKIIEKRQSVAFWCNPISGHATLYWYQQILGQGPKLLIQFQNNGVVDDSQLPKDRFSAERLKGVDSTLKIQPAKLEDSAVYLCASSIAGGPNEQFFGPGTRLTVL.